One sample yielded the 17 T cell receptor beta chains listed below, sequenced in a study of T cell changes during pregnancy in multiple sclerosis (dated by TCRdb to between 2019 and 2020). Receptor amplification or capture employed the immunoSEQ multiplex PCR assay. The immuneACCESS repertoire file appears here via TCRdb, limited to in-frame rearrangements. These files lack a portion of the clones; in checked studies, under half of the deficit traces to unresolved V genes, and the cause of the others is not known. The sample profile shows tens of thousands of clones; approximately 95% of them were found once. Of the sample, about 0.93% falls within the top ten clones. The source material was peripheral blood, sampled in the first trimester of pregnancy. The origin of the receptors is a female donor with multiple sclerosis, enrolled in a pregnancy study.

V usage is TRBV27 and J usage is TRBJ2-3; 11 positions match TRBD2. The trim removed 3 bases at V and 2 bases at J, leaving 7 bases unmatched. This CDR3 is built from 17 residues. The V gene's germline CDR1 is MNHEY and CDR2 SMNVEV (reference sequence). The CDR3 DNA reads as TGTGCCAGCAGTTTTTTTGGGACTAGCGGAATCACAGATACGCAGTATTTT. Protein sequence: CASSFFGTSGITDTQYF.

This clone was picked up one time. The chain uses TRBV27 and TRBJ1-2; 7 bases agree with TRBD1. The CDR3 is made up of 16 amino acids. Germline-derived CDR1 and CDR2 are MNHEY and SMNVEV (reference sequence). After removal of 8 bases from V and 2 bases from J, the junction contained 14 bases not matched to a gene. The CDR3 nucleotides read TGTGCCAGCCACGCCAGAACTCAACAGGGGAACTATGGCTACACCTTC. Translated, it gives CASHARTQQGNYGYTF.

This clone appeared a single time. V and J are TRBV7-2 and TRBJ2-7; 8 nucleotides align to TRBD2. The CDR3 length is 16 residues. Germline CDR1 SGHTA, CDR2 FQGNSA. V lost 5 bases and J lost 0; bases outside the gene matches: 9. The CDR3 loop is CASSPLSGGSSYEQYF. CDR3 bases: TGTGCCAGCAGCCCACTCAGCGGGGGTAGCTCCTACGAGCAGTACTTC.

J is TRBJ2-7 and V is TRBV29-1, with TRBD1 matching 10 bases. This CDR3 region has 12 residues. Germline V gives CDR1 SQVTM, CDR2 ANQGSEA. V lost 7 bases, J lost 3 bases, and 3 bases stayed unmatched. The CDR3 region is CSAGQGRYEQYF. The CDR3 region has the DNA TGCAGCGCGGGACAGGGGCGCTACGAGCAGTACTTC.

The CDR3 sequence: CASSLTGGAFTDTQYF. The DNA for the CDR3 is TGTGCCAGCAGCTTGACAGGGGGCGCCTTCACAGATACGCAGTATTTT. This chain uses TRBV5-4 with TRBJ2-3, with 9 positions matching TRBD1. V was clipped by 1 base and J by 2 bases; unmatched bases: 5. Germline-derived CDR1 and CDR2 are SGHNT and YYREEE (reference sequence). This CDR3 has 16 residues.

The CDR3 spells CASSENPAGTQYF. CDR3 coding DNA: TGCGCCAGCAGTGAAAACCCCGCGGGGACCCAGTACTTC. This rearrangement joins TRBV10-1 to TRBJ2-5; the D gene is possibly TRBD2 (5 bases). Germline V gives CDR1 WNHNN, CDR2 SYGVQD (reference sequence). V was shortened by 3 bases and J by 7 bases, with 12 bases between the two germline ends. CDR3 length equals 13 residues.

This chain's CDR3 is CASSDSQGAEAFF. As DNA, the CDR3 is TGTGCCAGCAGTGACTCGCAGGGGGCTGAAGCTTTCTTT. The chain recombines TRBV6-4 with TRBJ1-1, with 7 bases fitting TRBD1. CDR1 is MRHNA, CDR2 SNTAGT, per germline. The CDR3 runs 13 residues. The junction had 1 base not matched to a gene; V was cut back by 0 bases and J by 6 bases.

The gene calls are TRBV30 and TRBJ2-1, with 7 bases lining up with TRBD2. The V segment lost 4 bases and the J segment 4 bases; nucleotides outside the gene matches: 7. This CDR3 is 14 amino acids long. Per germline, CDR1 GTSNPN and CDR2 SVGIG (reference sequence). The CDR3 DNA follows: TGTGCCTGGACGACCGGGACTACTTACAATGAGCAGTTCTTC. The encoded protein is CAWTTGTTYNEQFF.

The chain joins TRBV25-1 to TRBJ2-7, with D perhaps TRBD2 (6 bases). Germline CDR1 reads MGHDK; CDR2 reads SYGVNS. V dropped 3 bases and J dropped 6 bases, with 12 bases sitting between them. The length of the CDR3 is 13 residues. The CDR3: CASSDPGGIEQYF. CDR3 coding DNA: TGTGCCAGCAGTGACCCGGGCGGGATCGAGCAGTACTTC.

This rearrangement joins TRBV7-9 to TRBJ2-3; D possibly corresponds to TRBD1 (6 bases). Per germline, CDR1 SEHNR and CDR2 FQNEAQ (reference sequence). This CDR3 region has 14 residues. V was pared by 5 bases and J by 5 bases, with 14 bases between. DNA for the CDR3: TGTGCCAGCAGCACCCAACAGGGCATAGATACGCAGTATTTT. Encoded protein: CASSTQQGIDTQYF.

The V and J genes are TRBV12-5 and TRBJ1-5, with D perhaps TRBD1 (5 bases). This CDR3 region has 17 residues. Germline values: CDR1 LGHNT, CDR2 FRNRAP. Trimming left V 7 bases short and J 1 base short, with 20 bases between. CDR3 DNA: TGTGCTAGTGCATACTTGGCGGTGGGGGGAAGCAATCAGCCCCAGCATTTT. This codes for CASAYLAVGGSNQPQHF.

The chain couples TRBV7-2 to TRBJ1-5, with 10 bases matching TRBD1. Looked up from germline, CDR1 is SGHTA and CDR2 is FQGNSA. V dropped 4 bases and J dropped 0; count of bases not matched to a gene: 9. The CDR3 totals 18 residues. DNA for the CDR3: TGTGCCAGCAGCTCAGGGACAGGGGCCCTCTATAGCAATCAGCCCCAGCATTTT. Amino acid sequence: CASSSGTGALYSNQPQHF.

This clone appeared a single time. The chain employs TRBV21-1 and TRBJ1-6; the table names TRBD1, a call not compared with the DNA. TRBV21-1 is tagged as a pseudogene. The CDR3 runs to 16 residues. DNA for the CDR3: TGTGCCAGCAGCAAAGTACGGAGGACAGGGGTCCGAGCCCTCCACTTT. The encoded protein is CASSKVRRTGVRALHF.

The rearrangement uses TRBV2 and TRBJ1-3; TRBD1 agrees at 7 bases. Per the germline V gene, CDR1 is SNHLY and CDR2 is FYNNEI. J lost 2 bases, V lost 2 bases, and 6 bases had no gene match. The CDR3 is 16 amino acids. The DNA for the CDR3 is TGTGCCAGCAGTGAAAGTAACAGGGGTGCTGGAAACACCATATATTTT. It codes for CASSESNRGAGNTIYF.

The chain employs TRBV6-1 and TRBJ2-1; D is possibly TRBD2 (6 bases). V lost 1 base and J 5 bases, leaving 15 bases between the germline ends. The CDR3 spans 16 residues. The germline gives CDR1 MNHNS, CDR2 SASEGT. CDR3 nucleotide sequence: TGTGCCAGCAGTGAAGGGCACCAACGGGGGAACAATGAGCAGTTCTTC. Translation gives CASSEGHQRGNNEQFF.

About this clone itself: Germline and junction disagree at one end, which may indicate a read error. J is TRBJ2-1 and V is TRBV2, with D possibly being TRBD2 (6 bases). The CDR3 sequence is 17 residues long. Germline lookup yields CDR1 SNHLY and CDR2 FYNNEI. The CDR3 region is CASTEPDWRGEYNEQFF. DNA of the CDR3: TGTGCCAGCACTGAACCTGACTGGCGGGGAGAATACAATGAGCAGTTCTTC.

This CDR3 is CASSDWATSTGELFF. The CDR3 nucleotides read TGTGCCAGCAGTGACTGGGCCACGTCCACCGGGGAGCTGTTTTTT. The chain uses TRBV25-1 and TRBJ2-2; D is ambiguous. In germline, CDR1 is MGHDK, CDR2 SYGVNS. The V and J ends lost 3 bases and 4 bases respectively, with 12 bases between them. The CDR3 has 15 residues.